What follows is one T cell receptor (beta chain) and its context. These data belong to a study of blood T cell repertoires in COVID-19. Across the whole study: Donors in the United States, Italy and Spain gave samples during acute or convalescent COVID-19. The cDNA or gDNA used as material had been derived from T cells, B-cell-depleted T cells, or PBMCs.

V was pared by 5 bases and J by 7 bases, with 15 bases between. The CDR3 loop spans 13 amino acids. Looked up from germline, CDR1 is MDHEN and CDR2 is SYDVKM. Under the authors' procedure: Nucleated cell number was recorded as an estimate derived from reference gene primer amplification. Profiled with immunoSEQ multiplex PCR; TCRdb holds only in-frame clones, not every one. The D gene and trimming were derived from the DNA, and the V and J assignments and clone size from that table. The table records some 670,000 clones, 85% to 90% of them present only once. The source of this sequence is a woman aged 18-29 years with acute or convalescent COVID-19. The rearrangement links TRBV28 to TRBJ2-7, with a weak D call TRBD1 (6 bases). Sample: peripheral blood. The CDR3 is CASSPPGDREQYF. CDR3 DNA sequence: TGTGCCAGCAGTCCCCCAGGAGACAGGGAGCAGTACTTC.